The rows below give T cell receptor beta chains drawn from one sample of a study of CD8 T cells in ankylosing spondylitis. From the 5' RACE reads, TCRdb called clonotypes with MiXCR, one entry per CDR3 protein. The table records roughly 150,000 distinct CDR3 sequences, around a third of them present only once. Sequenced material: synovial fluid, either unsorted or a sorted T cell fraction (not recorded which). The origin of the receptors is a male donor with ankylosing spondylitis. The CDR3 runs from the conserved cysteine through the conserved F or W. A D gene is named only where the DNA matches it firmly. Clone size is shown for a subset of rows, as once, few, many or a class of expanded clone.

NA	14	NA	TRBV5-1	TRBJ1-2	CAELSRDKARGYTF	TGCGCCGAACTGTCCCGGGACAAAGCGCGGGGCTACACCTTC
once	14	NA	TRBV5-1	TRBJ2-5	CASSFGTYQETQYF	TGCGCCAGCAGCTTCGGGACCTACCAAGAGACCCAGTACTTC
few	13	NA	TRBV20-1	TRBJ1-1	CSARGHLRHEAFF	TGCAGTGCTAGAGGGCATCTTCGGCATGAAGCTTTCTTT
NA	14	NA	TRBV15	TRBJ2-7	CATSTSSGGGEQYF	TGTGCCACCAGCACCTCCTCCGGGGGAGGAGAGCAGTACTTC
few	12	NA	TRBV11-2	TRBJ2-1	CASSSVVNEQFF	TGTGCCAGCAGCTCGGTGGTTAATGAGCAGTTCTTC
NA	13	NA	TRBV12-3/TRBV12-4	TRBJ2-1	CASSLQDYNEQFF	TGTGCCAGCAGTTTGCAGGACTACAATGAGCAGTTCTTC
NA	15	NA	TRBV6-1	TRBJ2-1	CASMNPFSSYNEQFF	TGTGCCAGCATGAACCCCTTTTCCTCCTACAATGAGCAGTTCTTC
NA	14	NA	TRBV6-2/TRBV6-3	TRBJ1-6	CASSGPLENPPLHF	TGTGCCAGCAGTGGCCCGCTTGAGAATCCACCCCTCCACTTT
few	13	NA	TRBV7-8	TRBJ1-2	CASSHTGAYGYTF	TGTGCCAGCAGCCACACGGGAGCCTATGGCTACACCTTC
many	14	TRBD1	TRBV20-1	TRBJ1-1	CSARTGTANTEAFF	TGCAGTGCACGAACCGGGACAGCGAACACTGAAGCTTTCTTT
NA	11	NA	TRBV2	TRBJ2-7	CASSEDAVEYF	TGTGCCAGCAGTGAAGACGCTGTGGAGTACTTC
NA	14	NA	TRBV18	TRBJ2-3	CASSYILSTDTQYF	TGTGCCAGCTCATATATACTTAGCACAGATACGCAGTATTTT
few	15	NA	TRBV6-1	TRBJ1-3	CASSERRSSGNTIYF	TGTGCCAGCAGTGAAAGGCGCAGCTCTGGAAACACCATATATTTT
NA	16	TRBD2	TRBV10-3	TRBJ2-1	CAISESWASGSDEQFF	TGTGCCATCAGTGAGTCTTGGGCTAGCGGATCAGATGAGCAGTTCTTC
few	16	TRBD2	TRBV7-8	TRBJ2-1	CASSLASLAGAPEQFF	TGTGCCAGCAGCTTAGCGTCACTAGCGGGAGCCCCTGAGCAGTTCTTC
many	17	NA	TRBV5-6	TRBJ1-2	CASSLIPGHPANYGYTF	TGTGCCAGCAGCTTAATACCGGGACACCCAGCTAACTATGGCTACACCTTC
NA	16	TRBD1	TRBV19	TRBJ1-1	CASSGTQGAPNTEAFF	TGTGCCAGTAGCGGAACACAGGGGGCCCCGAACACTGAAGCTTTCTTT
NA	16	NA	TRBV7-2	TRBJ2-3	CASSTIGGPSTDTQYF	TGTGCCAGCAGCACAATCGGGGGGCCGAGCACAGATACGCAGTATTTT
NA	16	TRBD1	TRBV4-2	TRBJ2-2	CASSQEFHRGTGELFF	TGTGCCAGCAGCCAAGAGTTTCACAGGGGAACCGGGGAGCTGTTTTTT
few	15	NA	TRBV4-2	TRBJ2-1	CASSQEAATSNEQFF	TGTGCCAGCAGCCAAGAAGCGGCCACCTCGAATGAGCAGTTCTTC